The 12 T cell receptor beta chains reported below all come from one sample, sequenced in a study of blood T cell repertoires in COVID-19. The assay was immunoSEQ multiplex PCR, and TCRdb's table has in-frame clones only and misses some. The sample yields roughly 280,000 clones, about 87% seen once. The sample taken for sequencing was peripheral blood. Every receptor here comes from a woman aged 55-70 years with COVID-19, enrolled during active disease.

The gene calls are TRBV28 and TRBJ1-5, with D hard to call. The CDR3 contains 15 residues. The germline V gene has CDR1 MDHEN and CDR2 SYDVKM. Trimming took 1 base from V and 6 from J, leaving 13 bases between them. The CDR3 DNA reads as TGTGCCAGCAGTTTATACGGGTTTCGTGGTCAGCCCCAGCATTTT. Translated: CASSLYGFRGQPQHF.

The V call is TRBV27, the J call TRBJ2-3; TRBD2 matches 10 bases. This CDR3 region has 14 residues. Trimming removed 6 bases from V and 1 base from J; junction bases left unmatched: 1. Germline CDR1 reads MNHEY; CDR2 reads SMNVEV (reference sequence). The CDR3 region has the DNA TGTGCCAGCAGGGGGACTAGCGGCACAGATACGCAGTATTTT. Protein sequence: CASRGTSGTDTQYF.

J is TRBJ2-1 and V is TRBV28; weak D call: TRBD2 (6 bases). V was trimmed by 7 bases and J by 9 bases, leaving 25 bases between them. Looked up from germline, CDR1 is MDHEN and CDR2 is SYDVKM. CDR3 length equals 16 residues. CDR3 nucleotides: TGTGCCAGCATTGGTCCGGGGGACCCCCGGTGGAGTGAGCAGTTCTTC. Protein: CASIGPGDPRWSEQFF.

This clone has a single count. V gene TRBV6-4 combines with J gene TRBJ2-1, with TRBD2 matching 12 bases. Germline assignment: CDR1 MRHNA and CDR2 SNTAGT. V dropped 6 bases and J dropped 10; count of bases not matched to a gene: 7. The CDR3 has 14 residues. The CDR3 DNA sequence: TGTGCCAGCAGCCCGACTAGCGGGAGAGGGGAGCAGTTCTTC. Amino acid sequence: CASSPTSGRGEQFF.

The chain has TRBV19 and TRBJ2-7; 13 nucleotides match TRBD2. The V and J ends lost 6 bases and 2 bases, in that order; junction bases with no gene match: 4. The CDR3 is 15 amino acids. Germline CDR1 is LNHDA and CDR2 is SQIVND (reference sequence). The CDR3 spells CASSELAGGPYEQYF. CDR3 sequence (DNA): TGTGCCAGTAGCGAACTAGCGGGAGGGCCCTACGAGCAGTACTTC. Combining the CDR3 with reference TRBV19 and TRBJ2-7 gives the whole variable domain DGGITQSPKYLFRKEGQNVTLSCEQNLNHDAMYWYRQDPGQGLRLIYYSQIVNDFQKGDIAEGYSVSREKKESFPLTVTSAQKNPTAFYLCASSELAGGPYEQYFGPGTRLTVT.

The chain recombines TRBV7-3 with TRBJ2-5; D ambiguous. CDR1 is SGHTA, CDR2 FQGTGA, per germline. V was cut by 5 bases and J by 4 bases, with 17 bases left in between. The CDR3 is made up of 15 amino acids. The CDR3 here is CASSQSASARETQYF. The CDR3 nucleotides read TGTGCCAGCAGCCAATCCGCCTCAGCGAGAGAGACCCAGTACTTC.

V is TRBV28 and J is TRBJ1-1, with D possibly being TRBD1 (6 bases). There are 15 residues in the CDR3. The germline V gene encodes CDR1 MDHEN and CDR2 SYDVKM. Trimming shortened V by 1 base and J by 3 bases, and 12 bases separated the two germline ends. CDR3 protein: CASSLSSTGYTEAFF. The CDR3 DNA reads TGTGCCAGCAGTTTATCCTCGACAGGCTACACTGAAGCTTTCTTT.

This chain links TRBV28 with TRBJ1-3, with D unresolved. The CDR3 sequence is 16 residues long. Germline CDR1 is MDHEN and CDR2 is SYDVKM. Trimming removed 6 bases from V and 0 bases from J, with 15 bases in between. The CDR3 loop reads CASSRGLGNSGNTIYF. The CDR3 nucleotides are TGTGCCAGCAGCCGAGGTCTCGGGAACTCTGGAAACACCATATATTTT.

This clone was observed a single time. The V gene is TRBV3-1 (or the pseudogene TRBV3-2), the J gene TRBJ1-1; maybe TRBD1 (5 bases). Germline CDR1 is LGHDT and CDR2 is YNNKEL (reference sequence). The CDR3 is 15 residues long. V dropped 4 bases and J dropped 0 bases, with 12 bases sitting between them. The CDR3 nucleotides are TGTGCCAGCAGCCGCCGGGGGGACCTGAACACTGAAGCTTTCTTT. Its translation is CASSRRGDLNTEAFF.

The chain is built from TRBV19 and TRBJ2-1; 10 bases are shared with TRBD2. Germline V lookup: CDR1 LNHDA, CDR2 SQIVND (reference sequence). The CDR3 has 15 amino acids. V dropped 3 bases and J dropped 6; count of bases not matched to a gene: 5. CDR3 protein: CASSMEGLAPNEQFF. CDR3 sequence (DNA): TGTGCCAGTAGTATGGAGGGACTAGCGCCCAATGAGCAGTTCTTC.

This chain joins TRBV19 and TRBJ1-1, with D unclear. There are 13 residues in the CDR3. Trimming stripped 6 bases from V and 7 bases from J, with 15 bases between. In germline, CDR1 is LNHDA, CDR2 SQIVND (reference sequence). Written as DNA, the CDR3 is TGTGCCAGTAGCCCTGCCTGGGCCGATGAAGCTTTCTTT. Its translation: CASSPAWADEAFF.

This sequence joins TRBV5-4 and TRBJ2-1; D is ambiguous. Germline lookup yields CDR1 SGHNT and CDR2 YYREEE (reference sequence). The CDR3 is made up of 14 amino acids. Trimming stripped 1 base from V and 10 bases from J, with 15 bases between. The CDR3 DNA reads TGTGCCAGCAGCTTGCCGACTCATGGGTCAGAGCAGTTCTTC. Translating it yields CASSLPTHGSEQFF.